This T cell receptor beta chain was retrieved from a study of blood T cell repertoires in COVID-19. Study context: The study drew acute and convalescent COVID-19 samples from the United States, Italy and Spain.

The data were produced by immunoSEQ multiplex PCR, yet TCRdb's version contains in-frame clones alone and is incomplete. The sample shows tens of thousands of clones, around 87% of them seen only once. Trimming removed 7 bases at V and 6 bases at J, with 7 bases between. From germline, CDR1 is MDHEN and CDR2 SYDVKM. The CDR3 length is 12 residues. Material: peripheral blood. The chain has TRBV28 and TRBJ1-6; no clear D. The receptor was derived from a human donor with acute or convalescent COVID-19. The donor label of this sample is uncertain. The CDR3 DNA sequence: TGTGCCAGCAACGGTGTTAATTCACCCCTCCACTTT. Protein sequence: CASNGVNSPLHF.